These 13 T cell receptor beta chains came from one sample sequenced in a study of early T cells in non-severe SARS-CoV-2 infection. TCRdb reanalysed the 5' RACE reads using MiXCR and keeps one entry per CDR3 protein. Of approximately 70,000 distinct CDR3 sequences listed, approximately 5% were seen once; the top ten hold under 8%. The source material was whole blood, sampled at baseline. The receptors shown here come from an adult who was a healthcare worker with PCR-confirmed SARS-CoV-2 infection or an uninfected control (not recorded which).

The CDR3 spells CASSTYRGAKNIQYF. CDR3 DNA sequence: TGTGCCAGCAGCACCTACAGGGGGGCCAAAAACATTCAGTACTTC. The chain combines TRBV7-9 with TRBJ2-4; 8 bases agree with TRBD1. V lost 5 bases, J lost 1 base, and 4 bases stayed unmatched. This CDR3 is built from 15 residues. Per the germline V gene, CDR1 is SEHNR and CDR2 is FQNEAQ (reference sequence).

The chain employs TRBV7-9 and TRBJ1-2; D uncertain. The CDR3 is 14 residues long. The germline V and J ends were trimmed by 2 bases and 4 bases, with 11 bases remaining between them. Germline CDR1 is SEHNR and CDR2 is FQNEAQ (reference sequence). The CDR3 coding sequence is TGTGCCAGCAGCTTAAAAGGGATCGGCTATGGCTACACCTTC. As protein: CASSLKGIGYGYTF.

This clonotype was counted ten times or more. The rearrangement links TRBV29-1 to TRBJ2-1, with a weak D call TRBD1 (5 bases). The CDR3 has 12 amino acids. V lost 7 bases, J lost 3 bases, and 10 bases lay in between. Germline V CDR1 and CDR2: SQVTM, ANQGSEA. The chain's CDR3 is CSAGAGYNEQFF. The CDR3 nucleotides read TGCAGCGCTGGGGCAGGCTACAATGAGCAGTTCTTC.

The chain carries TRBV10-3 and TRBJ1-1, with no clear D. Germline V gives CDR1 ENHRY, CDR2 SYGVKD. V shed 7 bases and J shed 3 bases, with 12 bases lying between them. This CDR3 has 13 residues. The CDR3 DNA reads TGTGCCATCATGGTCGGAACCGACACTGAAGCTTTCTTT. It specifies CAIMVGTDTEAFF.

This clonotype appeared many times. For the CDR3, the DNA is TGTGCCAGCAGCCCGAGGGATCGTTCCTCTGGAAACACCATATATTTT. It codes for CASSPRDRSSGNTIYF. This sequence joins TRBV13 and TRBJ1-3; no definite D call. The CDR3 consists of 16 residues. CDR1 is PRHDT, CDR2 FYEKMQ, per germline (reference sequence). Trimming cost V 5 bases and J 0 bases, with 14 bases left between them.

In this sample, this clonotype turned up many times. The chain combines TRBV29-1 with TRBJ1-1; 7 bases agree with TRBD1. Germline V CDR1 and CDR2: SQVTM, ANQGSEA. This CDR3 contains 11 residues. J was trimmed by 8 bases and V by 5 bases; bases with no gene match: 5. In DNA form, the CDR3 reads TGCAGCGTTATTACGGGACAGGAAGCTTTCTTT. This codes for CSVITGQEAFF.

V gene TRBV20-1 combines with J gene TRBJ2-3; the match to TRBD2 covers 8 bases. The CDR3 runs to 13 residues. V lost 7 bases to trimming and J lost 1 base; unmatched junction nucleotides: 4. The germline gives CDR1 DFQATT, CDR2 SNEGSKA (reference sequence). CDR3 amino acids: CSGNGGGTDTQYF. DNA for the CDR3: TGCAGTGGAAACGGGGGGGGCACAGATACGCAGTATTTT.

The chain uses TRBV13 and TRBJ1-5, with D possibly being TRBD1 (6 bases). The germline gives CDR1 PRHDT, CDR2 FYEKMQ (reference sequence). This CDR3 contains 15 residues. Trimming left V 0 bases short and J 1 base short, with 7 bases between. The CDR3: CASSLGRGSNQPQHF. The CDR3 DNA sequence: TGTGCCAGCAGCTTAGGCAGGGGCAGCAATCAGCCCCAGCATTTT. Complete variable domain (other parts from reference TRBV13 and TRBJ1-5): AAGVIQSPRHLIKEKRETATLKCYPIPRHDTVYWYQQGPGQDPQFLISFYEKMQSDKGSIPDRFSAQQFSDYHSELNMSSLELGDSALYFCASSLGRGSNQPQHFGDGTRLSIL.

The chain uses TRBV4-1 and TRBJ1-2, with D uncertain. This CDR3 is built from 15 residues. The germline V gene encodes CDR1 MGHRA and CDR2 YSYEKL. The ends were cut back, 3 bases at V and 2 bases at J, with 13 bases in the middle. For the CDR3, the DNA is TGCGCCAGCAGCCAGGACCGGGAGCAGAACTATGGCTACACCTTC. Translation: CASSQDREQNYGYTF.

This clonotype has ten or more counts. The V call is TRBV11-2, the J call TRBJ1-5, with a weak D call TRBD1 (6 bases). The CDR3 extends over 14 amino acids. Between the trimmed V and J ends, which lost 5 bases and 3 bases, there was a span of 11 bases. The germline CDR1 and CDR2 sequences are SGHAT and FQNNGV. The CDR3 DNA is TGTGCCAGCAGCCCCACAGGGAACAATCAGCCCCAGCATTTT. This sequence encodes CASSPTGNNQPQHF.

This chain connects TRBV13 to TRBJ2-7; 9 positions agree with TRBD2. Germline V lookup: CDR1 PRHDT, CDR2 FYEKMQ (reference sequence). This CDR3 is built from 16 residues. The V gene end was trimmed by 4 bases and the J gene end by 4 bases; junction bases not matched to a gene: 11. The CDR3 loop is CASSWGQGLAIYEQYF. In nucleotides, the CDR3 is TGTGCCAGCAGCTGGGGGCAGGGACTAGCTATATACGAGCAGTACTTC.

The chain has TRBV27 and TRBJ2-2; possibly TRBD1 for D (7 bases). The CDR3 runs 16 residues. Trimming took 4 bases from V and 3 from J, leaving 15 bases between them. In germline, CDR1 is MNHEY, CDR2 SMNVEV (reference sequence). The CDR3 here is CASSYQGGVDTGELFF. CDR3 sequence (DNA): TGTGCCAGCAGTTACCAGGGGGGAGTTGACACCGGGGAGCTGTTTTTT.

This clonotype was seen repeatedly, ten times or more. The chain uses TRBV20-1 and TRBJ1-5, with TRBD1 as a possible D gene (5 bases). Germline CDR1 and CDR2: DFQATT and SNEGSKA (reference sequence). CDR3 size: 13 residues. Trimming removed 7 bases at V and 9 bases at J, with 19 bases between. The CDR3, as DNA: TGCAGTGTCTCACAGGTTGAGGACGGGCCCCAGCATTTT. Translation gives CSVSQVEDGPQHF.